This TCR beta chain was observed in a study of CD8 T cells in ankylosing spondylitis. Quantitative molecular-barcoded 5'-RACE generated the TCR beta libraries. TCRdb reprocessed the 5' RACE reads with MiXCR, giving one entry per CDR3 protein. The sample holds about 800,000 distinct CDR3 sequences, about 11% seen once. Worth noting for this clonotype: The antigen is undetermined.

The CDR3 is made up of 14 amino acids. V trimming: 3 bases; J trimming: 2 bases; junction bases outside the gene matches: 1. General observations from the study: Significant enrichment of disease-linked clones was reported in matched ankylosing spondylitis synovial fluid. Clones linked to disease, bearing a CD8+ phenotype, were relatively rare in peripheral blood. Apparently characteristic of ankylosing spondylitis blood was a TCR beta motif (about eight highly homologous variants). Previous work reported some of these motif variants in the synovial fluid and blood of reactive arthritis.

The sequence was obtained from a male donor with ankylosing spondylitis. Specimen: blood, either unsorted or a sorted T cell fraction (not recorded which). V usage is TRBV12-3 or TRBV12-4 and J usage is TRBJ2-3; 8 bases align to TRBD2. Here the CDR3 reads CASSFGGDTDTQYF. DNA for the CDR3: TGTGCCAGCAGTTTCGGGGGGGACACAGATACGCAGTATTTT.